This T cell receptor beta chain emerged from a study of T cell repertoires in cytomegalovirus infection. Looking at the study overall: CMV epitopes used comprised recently identified HLA-C-restricted ones and well-studied HLA-B-restricted ones.

This clonotype was counted a few times. Its antigen remains unidentified. The V and J ends lost 5 bases and 4 bases, in that order; junction bases with no gene match: 8. CDR3 length: 15 amino acids. Germline-derived CDR1 and CDR2 are SGHTA and FQGTGA. MiXCR, run by TCRdb on the reads, gives a single entry per CDR3 protein. The data show about 830,000 distinct CDR3 sequences, 30% to 35% seen once. The chain carries TRBV7-3 and TRBJ1-2; 9 nucleotides agree with TRBD1. The receptor was isolated from a human donor in good health (CMV status not recorded). Some clones in this sample may be carry-over from other donors' samples. Sequencing was performed on cultured CD8+ T cells from PBMCs, taken from culture after CMV antigen stimulation. The chain's CDR3 is CASSRTGDPFYGYTF. CDR3 coding DNA: TGTGCCAGCAGCCGGACAGGGGACCCCTTCTATGGCTACACCTTC.